This TCR beta chain was recorded in a study of early T cells in non-severe SARS-CoV-2 infection (dated by TCRdb to about 2021). With regard to the full study: TCR sequencing used bulk RNA from unsorted whole blood, so alpha and beta chains could not be paired. What the study reported, not specific to this receptor: VDJdb matching was skewed toward anti-spike CD8 responses and likely underestimated virus-specific expansions by missing private and CD4 specificities.

The study was a case-control design nested within a healthcare worker cohort in London, UK, with weekly nasopharyngeal swab PCR tests and blood sampling. Healthcare workers were enrolled in the week of the UK lockdown, from 23 to 31 March 2020, and were followed every week for up to roughly 15 weeks. Looking up the germline V gene (reference sequence) yields CDR1 DFQATT and CDR2 SNEGSKA. The V end gives up 5 bases and the J end 5 bases, leaving 5 bases in the junction not matched to a gene. There are 13 amino acids in the CDR3, from cysteine to phenylalanine inclusive. CDR3 DNA is the only sequence kept; it has 39 bases, read in frame from the first base. Of note for this clonotype: No antigen is known for it. No base quality information exists; no much larger clone differs at one position.

The library was built by means of 5' RACE. The sequencing machine was a NextSeq 500. To correct for sequencing error and PCR bias, the TCR library protocol tagged individual cDNA molecules with unique molecular identifiers. Sequencing covered both TCR alpha and beta chains, and within each sample the abundances of alpha and beta sequences were tightly co-correlated. Concerning the study's data processing: Decombinator V4 was used to perform V gene, J gene and CDR3 annotation of TCR sequences. TCRs were defined as expanded if a significant change between any two time points was detected under a Poisson model with p below 0.0001. TCR abundances were normalised to the total number of TCRs sequenced per sample and were expressed as counts per million. MAIT TCRs were defined by TRAV1-2 paired with TRAJ12, TRAJ20 or TRAJ33, and iNKT TCRs by TRAV10 paired with TRAJ18. VDJdb, accessed on 1 November 2021, was searched for TCRs annotated for CMV, EBV and SARS-CoV-2, and TCRs annotated for more than one antigen were excluded. Starting from the raw public reads, TCRdb applied fastp trimming at Q25, assembled clones with MiXCR and retained in-frame beta chains. Each record represents a unique CDR3 protein, reported with the most common genes and DNA among its rows. TCRdb's processing, not the authors', yielded these V and J calls. Present in this sample are tens of thousands of distinct CDR3 sequences, 5.4% of which were seen just once. Over 20% of the sample goes to the ten largest clones.

The chain employs TRBV20-1 and TRBJ1-1; 10 bases in between match TRBD1. The clonotype comes from an adult who was a healthcare worker with PCR-confirmed SARS-CoV-2 infection or an uninfected control (not recorded which). The sequencing input was whole blood. The DNA sequence is TGCAGTGCTCCCCCGGGACAGGGGACTGAAGCTTTCTTT. Its protein is CSAPPGQGTEAFF.